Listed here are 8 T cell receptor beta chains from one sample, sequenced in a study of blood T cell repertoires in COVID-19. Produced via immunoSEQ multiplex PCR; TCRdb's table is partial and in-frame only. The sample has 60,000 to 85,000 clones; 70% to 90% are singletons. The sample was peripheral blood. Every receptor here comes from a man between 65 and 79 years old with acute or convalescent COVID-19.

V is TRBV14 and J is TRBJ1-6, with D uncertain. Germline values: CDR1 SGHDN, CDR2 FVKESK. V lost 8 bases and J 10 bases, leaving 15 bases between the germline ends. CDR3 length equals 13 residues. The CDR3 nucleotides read TGTGCCAGCTCATCCTCGTCGCGGTCACCCCTCCACTTT. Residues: CASSSSSRSPLHF.

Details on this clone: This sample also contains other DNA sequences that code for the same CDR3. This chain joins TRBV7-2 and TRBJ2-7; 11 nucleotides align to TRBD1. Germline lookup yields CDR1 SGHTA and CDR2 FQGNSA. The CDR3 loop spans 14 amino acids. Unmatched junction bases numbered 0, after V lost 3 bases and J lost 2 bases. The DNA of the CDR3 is TGTGCCAGCAGCTTGGACAGGGGGCCCTACGAGCAGTACTTC. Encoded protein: CASSLDRGPYEQYF.

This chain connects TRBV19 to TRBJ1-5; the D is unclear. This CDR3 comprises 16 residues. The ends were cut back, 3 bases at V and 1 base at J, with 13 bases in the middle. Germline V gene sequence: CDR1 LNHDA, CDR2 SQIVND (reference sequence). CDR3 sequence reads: CASSISGRGSNQPQHF. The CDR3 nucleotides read TGTGCCAGTAGTATTTCTGGGCGTGGGAGCAATCAGCCCCAGCATTTT.

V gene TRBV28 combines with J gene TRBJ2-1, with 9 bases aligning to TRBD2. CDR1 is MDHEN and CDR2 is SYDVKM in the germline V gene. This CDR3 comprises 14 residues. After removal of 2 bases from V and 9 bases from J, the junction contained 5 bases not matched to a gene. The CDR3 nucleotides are TGTGCCAGCAGTTTAGGCGGGGGGGTTCCTGAGCAGTTCTTC. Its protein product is CASSLGGGVPEQFF.

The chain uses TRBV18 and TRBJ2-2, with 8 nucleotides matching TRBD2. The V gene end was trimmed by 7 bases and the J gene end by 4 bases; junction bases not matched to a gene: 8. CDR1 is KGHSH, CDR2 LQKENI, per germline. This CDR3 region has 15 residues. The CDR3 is CASLQSGSATGELFF. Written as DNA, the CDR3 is TGTGCCAGCTTGCAAAGCGGGAGCGCCACCGGGGAGCTGTTTTTT.

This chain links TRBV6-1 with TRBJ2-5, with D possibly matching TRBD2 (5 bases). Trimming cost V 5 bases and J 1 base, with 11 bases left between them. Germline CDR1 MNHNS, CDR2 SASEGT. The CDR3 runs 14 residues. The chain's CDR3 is CASSYGGPQETQYF. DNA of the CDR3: TGTGCCAGCAGTTATGGAGGACCCCAAGAGACCCAGTACTTC.

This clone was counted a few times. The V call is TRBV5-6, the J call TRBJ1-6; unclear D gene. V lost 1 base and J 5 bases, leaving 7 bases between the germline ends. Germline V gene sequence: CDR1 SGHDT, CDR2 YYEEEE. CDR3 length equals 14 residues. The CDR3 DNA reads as TGTGCCAGCAGCTTGCCTCGGGATAATTCACCCCTCCACTTT. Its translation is CASSLPRDNSPLHF.

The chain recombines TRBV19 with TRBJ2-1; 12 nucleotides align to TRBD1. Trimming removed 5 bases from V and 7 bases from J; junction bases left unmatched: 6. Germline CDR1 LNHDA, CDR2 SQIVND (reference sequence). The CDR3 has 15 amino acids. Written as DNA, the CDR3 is TGTGCCAGTAGTTCGTCGGGACAGGGGGCTAATGAGCAGTTCTTC. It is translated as CASSSSGQGANEQFF. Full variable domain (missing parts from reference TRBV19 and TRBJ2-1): DGGITQSPKYLFRKEGQNVTLSCEQNLNHDAMYWYRQDPGQGLRLIYYSQIVNDFQKGDIAEGYSVSREKKESFPLTVTSAQKNPTAFYLCASSSSGQGANEQFFGPGTRLTVL.